This TCR beta chain was sequenced in a study of T cell repertoires in ileal Crohn's disease. Study information: Patients had a median roughly 8-year disease duration, and roughly 38% were active smokers. Study observations and caveats: Sorted CD8 T cells held more high-frequency clones than CD4. Clonal expansions were more frequent in active smokers than non-smokers at surgery.

V trimming: 2 bases; J trimming: 8 bases; junction bases outside the gene matches: 10. Germline V gene data show CDR1 as MNHNY and CDR2 as SVGAGI (reference sequence). This CDR3 comprises 16 residues. Profiled with immunoSEQ multiplex PCR; TCRdb holds only in-frame clones, not every one. The sample lists over 10,000 clones; 60% to 80% were seen once. Details on this clone: The antigen is undetermined.

Time point defined: neoterminal ileum biopsy at postoperative endoscopy, about 6 months after surgery. Adults with ileal or ileocolonic Crohn's disease and an indication for resection were eligible. The TCR comes from an adult with Crohn's disease. Source material: ileal tissue. The chain is built from TRBV6-6 and TRBJ1-4, with 8 bases matching TRBD1. CDR3 loop: CASSYLTGGGSEKLFF. The CDR3 nucleotides are TGTGCCAGCAGTTACCTAACAGGGGGAGGTAGCGAAAAACTGTTTTTT.